Reported below is one T cell receptor (beta chain). The target antigen is unknown. This entry is derived from a study of cytomegalovirus exposure and HLA in healthy donors. For the study at large: The 666 first-cohort repertoires shared a platform with the 130 or so validation repertoires, as reported in a later analysis. Whole-study findings and limits: Listed as cytomegalovirus-associated were over 150 TCR beta chains. In vitro, three CMV-associated chains proved specific for CMV antigens.

Assay used: immunoSEQ multiplex PCR; TCRdb lists only in-frame clones, some missing. This table holds about 79,000 clones, roughly 93% found once. A roughly 120-subject validation cohort, separate from the approximately 720-subject first cohort, supplied the donors. Sequenced: PBMCs. The source is a woman aged 25 to 39 in good health and CMV-seronegative.

The CDR3 loop is CASSLAGGDYEQYF. The CDR3 bases are TGTGCCAGCAGCCTAGCGGGGGGGGACTACGAGCAGTACTTC. V is TRBV6-5 and J is TRBJ2-7, with 12 bases fitting TRBD2. The CDR3 runs 14 residues. Germline V gene sequence: CDR1 MNHEY, CDR2 SVGAGI. Unmatched junction bases numbered 3, after V lost 6 bases and J lost 3 bases.